One and the same sample provided the 29 T cell receptor beta chains below, sequenced in a study of a mutant IDH1 vaccine in newly diagnosed glioma. Using immunoSEQ multiplex PCR, the repertoire was profiled, and TCRdb retains in-frame clones only, with some absent. Of 110,000 or so clones listed, roughly 88% were seen once; the top ten hold roughly 0.61%. Their antigens remain unidentified. Specified time point: week 11, during vaccination. One vaccine dose held 300 ug of mutant IDH1 20-mer peptide and came with topical imiquimod. The source material was PBMCs, sampled from a glioma patient whose treatment included an IDH1 peptide vaccine. These receptors were collected from a woman aged 45 to 65 with glioma.

J is TRBJ1-4 and V is TRBV28; D gene uncertain. Germline V gene data show CDR1 as MDHEN and CDR2 as SYDVKM. The CDR3 is made up of 14 amino acids. V shed 8 bases and J shed 7 bases, with 17 bases lying between them. CDR3 DNA sequence: TGTGCCAGCGGTCCGTGGTTACGGGGTGAAAAACTGTTTTTT. This sequence encodes CASGPWLRGEKLFF. Variable domain in full (rest from reference TRBV28 and TRBJ1-4): DVKVTQSSRYLVKRTGEKVFLECVQDMDHENMFWYRQDPGLGLRLIYFSYDVKMKEKGDIPEGYSVSREKKERFSLILESASTNQTSMYLCASGPWLRGEKLFFGSGTQLSVL.

This chain joins TRBV5-4 and TRBJ1-6; D is perhaps TRBD1 (5 bases). V was trimmed by 2 bases and J by 8 bases, leaving 14 bases between them. The length of the CDR3 is 15 residues. In germline, CDR1 is SGHNT, CDR2 YYREEE (reference sequence). The DNA for the CDR3 is TGTGCCAGCAGCTTAATGGGGGTCACTCATTCACCCCTCCACTTT. This sequence encodes CASSLMGVTHSPLHF.

The chain uses TRBV30 and TRBJ2-5; TRBD1 is a possible D gene (6 bases). Germline values: CDR1 GTSNPN, CDR2 SVGIG (reference sequence). The CDR3 has 14 residues. V shed 2 bases and J shed 3 bases, with 13 bases lying between them. CDR3 bases: TGTGCCTGGAGTAGGACAGACTTAAAAGAGACCCAGTACTTC. As protein: CAWSRTDLKETQYF. Based on the CDR3 plus reference TRBV30 and TRBJ2-5, the full variable domain is SQTIHQWPATLVQPVGSPLSLECTVEGTSNPNLYWYRQAAGRGLQLLFYSVGIGQISSEVPQNLSASRPQDRQFILSSKKLLLSDSGFYLCAWSRTDLKETQYFGPGTRLLVL.

The chain links TRBV5-5 to TRBJ1-2, with 7 bases lining up with TRBD1. The CDR3 has 15 amino acids. J was trimmed by 7 bases and V by 0 bases; bases with no gene match: 9. Germline CDR1 and CDR2: SGHKS and YYEKEE (reference sequence). CDR3 DNA: TGTGCCAGCAGCTTGGCCGAGGGGGCGCTGAGTGGCTACACCTTC. Its translation is CASSLAEGALSGYTF.

The chain joins TRBV5-1 to TRBJ2-5, with D perhaps matching TRBD1 (6 bases). CDR3 length: 14 amino acids. Germline V gene data show CDR1 as SGHRS and CDR2 as YFSETQ. V lost 1 base to trimming and J lost 5 bases, with 12 bases between them. CDR3 in amino acids: CASSLQGYDETQYF. In nucleotides, the CDR3 is TGCGCCAGCAGCTTGCAGGGGTATGATGAGACCCAGTACTTC.

This chain links TRBV11-2 with TRBJ2-7; D could derive from TRBD1 or TRBD2 (6 bases each). Germline V gene lookup returns CDR1 SGHAT and CDR2 FQNNGV. The CDR3 spans 14 residues. Between the trimmed V and J ends, which lost 1 base and 2 bases, there was a span of 9 bases. The CDR3 nucleotides are TGTGCCAGCAGCTTAGGAGGGGGGCCCTACGAGCAGTACTTC. This translates into CASSLGGGPYEQYF.

V and J are TRBV10-3 and TRBJ1-6, with D perhaps matching TRBD1 (6 bases). The ends were cut back, 4 bases at V and 6 bases at J, with 13 bases in the middle. Germline values: CDR1 ENHRY, CDR2 SYGVKD. This CDR3 is built from 15 residues. CDR3 in DNA: TGTGCCATCAGTGGCAGGGGTGATGGTAATTCACCCCTCCACTTT. This gives the protein CAISGRGDGNSPLHF.

The V gene is TRBV28, the J gene TRBJ2-1, with 12 bases that match TRBD2. Germline loops: CDR1 MDHEN, CDR2 SYDVKM. The V gene end was trimmed by 0 bases and the J gene end by 6 bases; junction bases not matched to a gene: 6. This CDR3 comprises 17 residues. The CDR3 spells CASSLWELAGGFNEQFF. The CDR3, as DNA: TGTGCCAGCAGTTTATGGGAACTAGCGGGAGGATTCAATGAGCAGTTCTTC.

The CDR3 sequence is CASSLASGTGGTDAFF. In nucleotides, the CDR3 is TGTGCCAGCAGCTTAGCTTCCGGGACAGGGGGTACGGACGCTTTCTTT. The chain links TRBV7-9 to TRBJ1-1; 11 nucleotides line up with TRBD1. The CDR3 extends over 16 amino acids. The V gene end was trimmed by 0 bases and the J gene end by 11 bases; junction bases not matched to a gene: 11. Germline V CDR1 and CDR2: SEHNR, FQNEAQ (reference sequence).

CDR3 bases: TGTGCCAGCATCGGACAGAATCAGCCCCAGCATTTT. It specifies CASIGQNQPQHF. V gene TRBV2 combines with J gene TRBJ1-5; possibly TRBD1 for D (6 bases). V was trimmed by 7 bases and J by 4 bases, leaving 8 bases between them. The CDR3 runs 12 residues. In germline, CDR1 is SNHLY, CDR2 FYNNEI.

This clone was found once. This chain connects TRBV27 to TRBJ1-1; maybe TRBD1 (5 bases). The CDR3 consists of 15 residues. V was clipped by 1 base and J by 0 bases, with 9 bases between them. Germline CDR1 reads MNHEY; CDR2 reads SMNVEV (reference sequence). The CDR3 nucleotides read TGTGCCAGCAGTTTATACGGGGCATTGAACACTGAAGCTTTCTTT. Translated: CASSLYGALNTEAFF.

DNA for the CDR3: TGCGCCAGCAGCTCCCAACCGGGACAGGGAAACTATGGCTACACCTTC. Its translation is CASSSQPGQGNYGYTF. The chain combines TRBV5-1 with TRBJ1-2, with 9 bases matching TRBD1. CDR3 length: 16 residues. The junction had 8 bases not matched to a gene; V was cut back by 3 bases and J by 2 bases. Germline CDR1 SGHRS, CDR2 YFSETQ. Full variable domain (outside the CDR3, taken from reference TRBV5-1 and TRBJ1-2): KAGVTQTPRYLIKTRGQQVTLSCSPISGHRSVSWYQQTPGQGLQFLFEYFSETQRNKGNFPGRFSGRQFSNSRSEMNVSTLELGDSALYLCASSSQPGQGNYGYTFGSGTRLTVV.

This clone was observed a few times. CDR3 sequence: CASNSGTLYNEQFF. In nucleotides, the CDR3 is TGCGCCAGTAATTCCGGGACTCTTTACAATGAGCAGTTCTTC. The chain recombines TRBV5-1 with TRBJ2-1, with D possibly TRBD2 on 6 matching bases. The V and J ends lost 8 bases and 4 bases respectively, with 16 bases between them. In germline, CDR1 is SGHRS, CDR2 YFSETQ. CDR3 size: 14 residues.

The rearrangement uses TRBV27 and TRBJ2-7, with 13 bases matching TRBD2. This CDR3 has 15 amino acids. CDR1 and CDR2 from the germline V gene are MNHEY and SMNVEV (reference sequence). V lost 2 bases and J lost 6; bases outside the gene matches: 4. In DNA, the CDR3 is TGTGCCAGCAGTTTAGAAGGACTAGCGGGAGTCGAGCAGTACTTC. Amino acids: CASSLEGLAGVEQYF.

This sequence joins TRBV30 and TRBJ2-3; D may match TRBD1 or TRBD2 (5 bases each). V lost 3 bases and J lost 3, with 16 bases in between. The germline V gene encodes CDR1 GTSNPN and CDR2 SVGIG (reference sequence). CDR3 length equals 15 residues. This CDR3 reads CAWSWVIGGTDTQYF. In DNA, the CDR3 is TGTGCCTGGAGCTGGGTGATTGGGGGTACAGATACGCAGTATTTT.

The chain uses TRBV29-1 and TRBJ2-5; a weak D match, TRBD1 (6 bases). V lost 4 bases, J lost 5 bases, and 8 bases lay in between. The CDR3 is 11 residues long. CDR1 SQVTM and CDR2 ANQGSEA come from the germline V gene. Written as DNA, the CDR3 is TGCAGCGTTGGGGGGCGGGAGACCCAGTACTTC. It is translated as CSVGGRETQYF.

V gene TRBV9 combines with J gene TRBJ1-2; TRBD1 aligns across 10 bases. Trimming cost V 3 bases and J 3 bases; bases outside gene matches: 11. Germline CDR1 SGDLS, CDR2 YYNGEE. This CDR3 contains 17 residues. Written as DNA, the CDR3 is TGTGCCAGCAGCGCCTTCCGGGACAGGGGACCCTACTATGGCTACACCTTC. This encodes CASSAFRDRGPYYGYTF.

This clone was recorded a few times. One end of the junction fails to match germline, which may point to a read error. The rearrangement uses TRBV7-7 and TRBJ2-2; 7 positions agree with TRBD2. Germline CDR1 and CDR2: SSHAT and FNYEAQ (reference sequence). The CDR3 totals 14 residues. CDR3 coding DNA: TGTGCTAGCAGCTTAGCGGGCGACACCGGGGAGCTGTTTTTT. This encodes CASSLAGDTGELFF.

The chain employs TRBV5-1 and TRBJ2-5; 8 bases agree with TRBD1. The CDR3 runs 13 residues. CDR1 is SGHRS and CDR2 is YFSETQ in the germline V gene. Trimming took 7 bases from V and 5 from J; bases not matched to a gene: 7. The CDR3 DNA sequence: TGCGCCAGCCACGACAGGGGTGGGGAGACCCAGTACTTC. This encodes CASHDRGGETQYF.

The genes are TRBV2 and TRBJ1-2, with 8 bases identical to TRBD1. There are 14 residues in the CDR3. The V segment lost 6 bases and the J segment 1 base; nucleotides outside the gene matches: 4. Germline CDR1 reads SNHLY; CDR2 reads FYNNEI. CDR3 nucleotide sequence: TGTGCCAGCAGCGGGACAGGCCTTAACTATGGCTACACCTTC. Translating gives CASSGTGLNYGYTF.

The chain couples TRBV19 to TRBJ1-1, with 11 bases matching TRBD1. Germline V CDR1 and CDR2: LNHDA, SQIVND (reference sequence). The J segment lost 2 bases and the V segment lost 5 bases, leaving 7 bases of the junction unmatched. The CDR3 contains 16 residues. For the CDR3, the DNA is TGTGCCAGTAGTCCCCGGACAGGGGGCATCAACACTGAAGCTTTCTTT. It yields the protein CASSPRTGGINTEAFF.

This sequence joins TRBV5-1 and TRBJ1-2; possibly TRBD1 for D (5 bases). Deletions cut 4 bases from V and 4 bases from J, with 17 bases between. This CDR3 is 15 amino acids long. CDR1 is SGHRS and CDR2 is YFSETQ in the germline V gene. The CDR3 here is CASSDVPGRIYGYTF. The DNA for the CDR3 is TGCGCCAGCAGCGACGTACCGGGACGGATCTATGGCTACACCTTC.

This rearrangement joins TRBV7-3 to TRBJ1-1; tentatively, D is TRBD1 (5 bases). Germline V gene sequence: CDR1 SGHTA, CDR2 FQGTGA. This CDR3 contains 12 residues. V lost 7 bases and J 3 bases, leaving 9 bases between the germline ends. In nucleotides, the CDR3 is TGTGCCAGCAAGGGGCCTGACACTGAAGCTTTCTTT. It is translated as CASKGPDTEAFF.

The genes are TRBV28 and TRBJ1-1; the D is unclear. CDR3 length: 16 amino acids. V was shortened by 5 bases and J by 0 bases, with 16 bases between the two germline ends. Germline V gene sequence: CDR1 MDHEN, CDR2 SYDVKM. The CDR3 nucleotides read TGTGCCAGCAGTACCTCCAAACAACGCATGAACACTGAAGCTTTCTTT. Translation gives CASSTSKQRMNTEAFF.

V is TRBV7-9 and J is TRBJ2-3; 10 bases fit TRBD1. The CDR3 length is 14 residues. Germline-derived CDR1 and CDR2 are SEHNR and FQNEAQ (reference sequence). The J segment lost 4 bases and the V segment lost 6 bases, leaving 4 bases of the junction unmatched. CDR3 DNA sequence: TGTGCCAGCAGGTCGACAGGGGGCCCAGATACGCAGTATTTT. Translation: CASRSTGGPDTQYF.

The genes are TRBV5-1 and TRBJ2-7, with 12 bases fitting TRBD2. The CDR3 is 16 residues long. Germline V gene data show CDR1 as SGHRS and CDR2 as YFSETQ. V shed 4 bases, J shed 0 bases, and the junction held 5 bases outside the gene matches. The CDR3 loop reads CASSPGGLAGSYEQYF. CDR3 sequence (DNA): TGCGCCAGCAGCCCAGGGGGACTAGCGGGCTCCTACGAGCAGTACTTC.

This chain joins TRBV6-5 and TRBJ2-2; TRBD2 agrees at 7 bases. V shed 7 bases and J 4 bases; nucleotides not matched to a gene: 6. The CDR3 contains 14 residues. Germline CDR1 MNHEY, CDR2 SVGAGI. CDR3 in DNA: TGTGCCAGCAAAGGCGGGAGCGGCACCGGGGAGCTGTTTTTT. It codes for CASKGGSGTGELFF.

The chain combines TRBV23-1 with TRBJ2-5; TRBD1 matches 7 bases. TRBV23-1 is an ORF for which the function is uncertain. The CDR3 sequence is 15 residues long. V lost 6 bases and J lost 0; bases outside the gene matches: 7. The DNA for the CDR3 is TGCGCCAGCAGCCTCCAGGGACAGCACCAAGAGACCCAGTACTTC. This codes for CASSLQGQHQETQYF.

This clone was found a few times. The genes are TRBV6-1 and TRBJ1-2; D remains unclear. V lost 7 bases and J 4 bases, leaving 10 bases between the germline ends. Germline V gene lookup returns CDR1 MNHNS and CDR2 SASEGT. CDR3 length equals 12 residues. CDR3 bases: TGTGCCAGCAAAAGGTCGGTCTATGGCTACACCTTC. This codes for CASKRSVYGYTF.